Below, one TCR beta chain is given with its context. The antigen is not known. This specimen belongs to a study of cytomegalovirus exposure and HLA in healthy donors. Study-wide findings and caveats: HLA restriction was apparent for most CMV-associated TCR beta chains in a later analysis.

This PCR relied on a set of 60 Vbeta primers and 13 Jbeta primers. TCRdb's table, derived via immunoSEQ multiplex PCR, lists solely in-frame clones and lacks some. Of some 170,000 clones in the sample, roughly 79% were seen once. Trimming pared 6 bases from V and 12 bases from J, leaving 15 bases between. Germline V CDR1 and CDR2: MNHEY, SVGAGI. The CDR3 is 12 residues long. The sequence came from a woman in her forties in good health and CMV-seronegative. The source material was PBMCs. The gene calls are TRBV6-5 and TRBJ2-1; D is perhaps TRBD2 (5 bases). The CDR3 DNA sequence: TGTGCCAGCAGATCGACTACAGCGTCGCAGTTCTTC. The encoded protein is CASRSTTASQFF.